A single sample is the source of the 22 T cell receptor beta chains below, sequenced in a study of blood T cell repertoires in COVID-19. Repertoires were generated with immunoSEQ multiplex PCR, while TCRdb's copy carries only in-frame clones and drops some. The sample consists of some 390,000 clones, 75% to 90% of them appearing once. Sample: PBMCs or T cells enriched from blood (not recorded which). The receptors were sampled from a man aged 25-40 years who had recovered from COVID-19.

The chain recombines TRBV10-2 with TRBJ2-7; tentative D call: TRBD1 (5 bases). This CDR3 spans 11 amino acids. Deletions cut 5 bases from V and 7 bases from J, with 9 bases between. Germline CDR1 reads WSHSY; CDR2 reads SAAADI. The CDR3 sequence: CASSIQGEQYF. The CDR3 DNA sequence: TGCGCCAGCAGTATCCAGGGTGAGCAGTACTTC.

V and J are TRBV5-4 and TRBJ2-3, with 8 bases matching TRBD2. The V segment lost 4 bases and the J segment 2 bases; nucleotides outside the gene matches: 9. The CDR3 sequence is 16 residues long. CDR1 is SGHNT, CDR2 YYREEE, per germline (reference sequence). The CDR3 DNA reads TGTGCCAGCAGCCCCCTTGGAGCGGGAGACACAGATACGCAGTATTTT. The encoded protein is CASSPLGAGDTDTQYF. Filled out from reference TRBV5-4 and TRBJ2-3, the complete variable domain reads ETGVTQSPTHLIKTRGQQVTLRCSSQSGHNTVSWYQQALGQGPQFIFQYYREEENGRGNFPPRFSGLQFPNYSSELNVNALELDDSALYLCASSPLGAGDTDTQYFGPGTRLTVL.

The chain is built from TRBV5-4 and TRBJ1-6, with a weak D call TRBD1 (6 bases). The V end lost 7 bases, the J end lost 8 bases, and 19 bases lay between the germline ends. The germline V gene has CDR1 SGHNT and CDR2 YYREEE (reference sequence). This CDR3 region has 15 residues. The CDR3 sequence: CASHYVGTSYSPLHF. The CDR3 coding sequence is TGTGCCAGCCATTACGTTGGGACATCCTATTCACCCCTCCACTTT. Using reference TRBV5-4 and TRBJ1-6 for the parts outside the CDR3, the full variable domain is ETGVTQSPTHLIKTRGQQVTLRCSSQSGHNTVSWYQQALGQGPQFIFQYYREEENGRGNFPPRFSGLQFPNYSSELNVNALELDDSALYLCASHYVGTSYSPLHFGNGTRLTVT.

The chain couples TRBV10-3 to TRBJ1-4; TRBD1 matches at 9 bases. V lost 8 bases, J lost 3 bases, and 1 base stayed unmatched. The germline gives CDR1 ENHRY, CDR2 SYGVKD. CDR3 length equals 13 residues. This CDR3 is CAIGQGPNEKLFF. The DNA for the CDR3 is TGTGCCATCGGACAGGGGCCTAATGAAAAACTGTTTTTT.

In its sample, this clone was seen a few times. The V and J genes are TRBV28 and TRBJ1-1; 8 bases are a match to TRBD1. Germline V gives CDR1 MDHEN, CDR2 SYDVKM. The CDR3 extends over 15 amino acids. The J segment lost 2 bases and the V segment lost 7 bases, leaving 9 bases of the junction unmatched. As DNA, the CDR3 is TGTGCCAGCACTAAGACAGGGGTGGCAAACACTGAAGCTTTCTTT. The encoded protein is CASTKTGVANTEAFF.

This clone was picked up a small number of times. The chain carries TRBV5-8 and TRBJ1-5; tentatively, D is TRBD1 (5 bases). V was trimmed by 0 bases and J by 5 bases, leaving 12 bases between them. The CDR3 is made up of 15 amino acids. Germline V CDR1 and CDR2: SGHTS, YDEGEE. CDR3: CASSLVGQGYQPQHF. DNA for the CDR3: TGTGCCAGCAGCTTGGTGGGGCAGGGTTATCAGCCCCAGCATTTT.

The CDR3 here is CASSRGTADGYTF. As DNA, the CDR3 is TGTGCCAGCAGCCGTGGGACAGCCGATGGCTACACCTTC. This rearrangement joins TRBV6-5 to TRBJ1-2, with 7 bases matching TRBD1. Germline CDR1 and CDR2: MNHEY and SVGAGI. The trim removed 6 bases at V and 6 bases at J, leaving 7 bases unmatched. The CDR3 has 13 residues.

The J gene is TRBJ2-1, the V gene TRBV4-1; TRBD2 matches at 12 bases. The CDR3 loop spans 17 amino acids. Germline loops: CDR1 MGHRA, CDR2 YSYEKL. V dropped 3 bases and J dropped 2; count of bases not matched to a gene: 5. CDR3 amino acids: CASSHPSGRATYNEQFF. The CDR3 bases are TGCGCCAGCAGCCATCCTAGCGGGAGGGCAACCTACAATGAGCAGTTCTTC.

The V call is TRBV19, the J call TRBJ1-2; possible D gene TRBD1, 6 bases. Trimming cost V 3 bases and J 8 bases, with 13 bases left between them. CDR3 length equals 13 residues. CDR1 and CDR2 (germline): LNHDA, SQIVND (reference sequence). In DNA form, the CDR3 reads TGTGCCAGTAGTATGGACAGAGATGGCGGCTACACCTTC. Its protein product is CASSMDRDGGYTF.

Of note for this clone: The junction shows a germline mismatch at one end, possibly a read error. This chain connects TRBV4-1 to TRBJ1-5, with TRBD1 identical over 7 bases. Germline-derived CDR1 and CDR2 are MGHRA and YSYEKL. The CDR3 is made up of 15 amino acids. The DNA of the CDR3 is TGCGCCAGCAGCTCCCCCGGGATCCAGGGACAGCTCCAGCATTTT. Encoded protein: CASSSPGIQGQLQHF.

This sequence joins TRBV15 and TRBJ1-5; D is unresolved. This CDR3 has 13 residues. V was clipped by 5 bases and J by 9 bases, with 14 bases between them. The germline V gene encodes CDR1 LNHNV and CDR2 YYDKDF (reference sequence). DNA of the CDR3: TGTGCCACCAGCTCACATCAGGAAACGCCCCAGCATTTT. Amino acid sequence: CATSSHQETPQHF.

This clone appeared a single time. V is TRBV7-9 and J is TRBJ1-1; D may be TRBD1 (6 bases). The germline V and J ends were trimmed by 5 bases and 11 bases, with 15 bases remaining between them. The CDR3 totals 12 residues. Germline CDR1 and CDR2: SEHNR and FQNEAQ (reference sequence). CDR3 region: CASSPQQGEAFF. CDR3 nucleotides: TGTGCCAGCAGCCCCCAACAGGGTGAGGCTTTCTTT. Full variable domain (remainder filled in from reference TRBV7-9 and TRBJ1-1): DTGVSQNPRHKITKRGQNVTFRCDPISEHNRLYWYRQTLGQGPEFLTYFQNEAQLEKSRLLSDRFSAERPKGSFSTLEIQRTEQGDSAMYLCASSPQQGEAFFGQGTRLTVV.

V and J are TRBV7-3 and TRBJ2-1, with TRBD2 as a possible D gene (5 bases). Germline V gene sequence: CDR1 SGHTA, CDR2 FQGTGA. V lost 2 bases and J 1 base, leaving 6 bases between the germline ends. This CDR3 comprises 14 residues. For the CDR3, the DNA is TGTGCCAGCAGCTTAGAGGGATCCTACAATGAGCAGTTCTTC. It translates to CASSLEGSYNEQFF.

DNA for the CDR3: TGTGCCAGCAGCCAAGGCGTCCGGGACAGGGCCACAGATACGCAGTATTTT. Protein sequence: CASSQGVRDRATDTQYF. J is TRBJ2-3 and V is TRBV14, with 9 bases aligning to TRBD1. The ends lost 1 base at V and 2 bases at J; junction bases unmatched: 7. Germline loops: CDR1 SGHDN, CDR2 FVKESK. This CDR3 has 17 residues.

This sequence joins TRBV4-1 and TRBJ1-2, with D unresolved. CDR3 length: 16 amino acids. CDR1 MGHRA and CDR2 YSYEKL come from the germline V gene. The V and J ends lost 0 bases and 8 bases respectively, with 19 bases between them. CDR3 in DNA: TGCGCCAGCAGCCAAGAGGGAGAATATGCAAGAGGAGGCTACACCTTC. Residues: CASSQEGEYARGGYTF.

CDR3 in DNA: TGTGCCAGCAGCCTCCGGGACTTGATTTCCTACAATGAGCAGTTCTTC. This gives the protein CASSLRDLISYNEQFF. This chain links TRBV3-1 (or the pseudogene TRBV3-2) with TRBJ2-1; a weak D match, TRBD2 (6 bases). This CDR3 has 16 amino acids. V was pared by 4 bases and J by 1 base, with 14 bases between. Per the germline V gene, CDR1 is LGHDT and CDR2 is YNNKEL (reference sequence).

CDR3: CASSLLDNEQFF. The CDR3 DNA follows: TGTGCCAGCAGTTTACTAGACAATGAGCAGTTCTTC. The chain employs TRBV28 and TRBJ2-1; no reliable D call. The length of the CDR3 is 12 residues. Germline V gives CDR1 MDHEN, CDR2 SYDVKM. With 2 bases removed from V and 5 bases from J, the gap between germline ends came to 4 bases.

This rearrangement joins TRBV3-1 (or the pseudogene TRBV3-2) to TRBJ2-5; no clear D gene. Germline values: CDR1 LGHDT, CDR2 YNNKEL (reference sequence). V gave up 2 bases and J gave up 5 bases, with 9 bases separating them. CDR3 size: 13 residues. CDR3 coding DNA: TGTGCCAGCAGCCAATTTATCTCGGAGACCCAGTACTTC. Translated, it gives CASSQFISETQYF.

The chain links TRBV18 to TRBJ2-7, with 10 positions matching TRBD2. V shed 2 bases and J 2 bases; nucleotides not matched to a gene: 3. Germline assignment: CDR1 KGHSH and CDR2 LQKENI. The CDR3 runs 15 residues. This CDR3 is CASSPASGSTYEQYF. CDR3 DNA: TGTGCCAGCTCACCAGCTAGCGGGAGTACCTACGAGCAGTACTTC.

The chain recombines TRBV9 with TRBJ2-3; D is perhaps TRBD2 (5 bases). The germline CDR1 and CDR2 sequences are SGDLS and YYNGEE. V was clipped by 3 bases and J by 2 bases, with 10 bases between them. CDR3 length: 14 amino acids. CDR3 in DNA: TGTGCCAGCAGCGAGCGGTTAGCCACAGATACGCAGTATTTT. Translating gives CASSERLATDTQYF.

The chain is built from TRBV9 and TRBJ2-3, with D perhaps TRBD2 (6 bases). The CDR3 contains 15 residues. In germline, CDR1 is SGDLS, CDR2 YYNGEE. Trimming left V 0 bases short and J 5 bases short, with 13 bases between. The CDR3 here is CASSVAEGWGDTQYF. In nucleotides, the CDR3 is TGTGCCAGCAGCGTAGCGGAGGGTTGGGGAGATACGCAGTATTTT. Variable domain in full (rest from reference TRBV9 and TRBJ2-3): DSGVTQTPKHLITATGQRVTLRCSPRSGDLSVYWYQQSLDQGLQFLIQYYNGEERAKGNILERFSAQQFPDLHSELNLSSLELGDSALYFCASSVAEGWGDTQYFGPGTRLTVL.

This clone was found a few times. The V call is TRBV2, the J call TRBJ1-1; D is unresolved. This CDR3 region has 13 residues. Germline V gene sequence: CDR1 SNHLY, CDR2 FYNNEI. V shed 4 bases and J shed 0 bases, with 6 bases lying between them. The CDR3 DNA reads TGTGCCAGCAGTGTTAGTTTGAACACTGAAGCTTTCTTT. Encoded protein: CASSVSLNTEAFF.